These T cell receptor beta chains were read from a single sample in a study of OX40 agonist ivuxolimab in advanced cancers. TCRdb's copy holds only in-frame clones and misses some; the assay was immunoSEQ multiplex PCR. The sample records over 60,000 clones, 80% to 90% being singletons. The sample here was CD4+ or CD8+ T cells sorted from blood, taken in a trial of the OX40 agonist ivuxolimab. The origin of the receptors is an adult with an advanced solid tumor such as melanoma, head and neck, liver or kidney cancer. The CDR3 runs from the conserved cysteine through the conserved F or W. A D gene is named only where the DNA matches it firmly. Size is omitted from some rows. Given values are once, few, many or a class for expanded clones.

v_call	d_call	j_call	clone_size	cdr3_aa	cdr3_nt
TRBV5-6	TRBD2	TRBJ2-1	-	CASIRLATNNEQFF	TGTGCCAGCATCAGACTAGCGACGAACAATGAGCAGTTCTTC
TRBV30	-	TRBJ2-2	once	CAWSRRQGGTGELFF	TGTGCCTGGAGTAGGAGACAGGGAGGCACCGGGGAGCTGTTTTTT
TRBV10-2	TRBD2	TRBJ2-3	-	CAITSGGAADTQYF	TGCGCCATTACTAGCGGGGGGGCTGCAGATACGCAGTATTTT
TRBV10-3	TRBD1	TRBJ2-3	medium-sized	CAIKGQGATDTQYF	TGTGCCATCAAAGGACAGGGGGCTACAGATACGCAGTATTTT
TRBV30	-	TRBJ2-1	-	CAWSVGYEQFF	TGTGCCTGGAGTGTTGGGTATGAGCAGTTCTTC
TRBV6-5	TRBD1	TRBJ1-1	-	CASSWGSGGLNTEAFF	TGTGCCAGCAGTTGGGGGTCAGGGGGGCTAAACACTGAAGCTTTCTTT
TRBV29-1	-	TRBJ1-1	-	CSVGSLYTEAFF	TGCAGCGTAGGGAGTTTGTACACTGAAGCTTTCTTT
TRBV9	TRBD1	TRBJ1-2	-	CASSVGTGDPYGYTF	TGTGCCAGCAGCGTCGGGACAGGGGACCCTTATGGCTACACCTTC
TRBV7-7	-	TRBJ2-7	-	CASSLGVGGEQYF	TGTGCTAGCAGCTTAGGGGTGGGGGGAGAGCAGTACTTC
TRBV5-1	TRBD1	TRBJ2-5	-	CASSPGQVNQETQYF	TGCGCCAGCAGCCCCGGACAGGTGAACCAAGAGACCCAGTACTTC
TRBV29-1	TRBD1	TRBJ1-1	-	CSVEAGTGFEAFF	TGCAGCGTTGAAGCCGGGACAGGGTTTGAAGCTTTCTTT
TRBV5-6	-	TRBJ2-7	-	CASSSEYEQYF	TGTGCCAGCAGCTCCGAGTACGAGCAGTACTTC
TRBV15	-	TRBJ2-5	-	CATSRGAPAQETQYF	TGTGCCACCAGCAGAGGGGCCCCGGCGCAAGAGACCCAGTACTTC
TRBV2	-	TRBJ2-7	-	CASTGQSYEQYF	TGTGCCAGCACCGGGCAGTCCTACGAGCAGTACTTC
TRBV28	-	TRBJ1-5	once	CASSALRTGNQPQHF	TGTGCCAGCAGCGCGCTTCGGACAGGCAATCAGCCCCAGCATTTT
TRBV19	TRBD1	TRBJ2-3	-	CASSSTGGWTDTQYF	TGTGCCAGTAGTTCGACAGGGGGCTGGACAGATACGCAGTATTTT
TRBV28	TRBD2	TRBJ2-7	-	CASSLWSLAGGPGEQYF	TGTGCCAGCAGTTTATGGTCCCTAGCGGGGGGGCCGGGGGAGCAGTACTTC
TRBV18	-	TRBJ2-1	-	CASSPRANEQFF	TGTGCCAGCTCACCCAGGGCCAATGAGCAGTTCTTC
TRBV5-1	-	TRBJ2-3	few	CASSLYGLGGTDTQYF	TGCGCCAGCAGCTTGTACGGACTGGGAGGCACAGATACGCAGTATTTT
TRBV12-2	-	TRBJ1-2	-	CASRSPWRRHYGYTF	TGTGCAAGTCGCTCCCCGTGGAGGCGCCACTATGGCTACACCTTC
TRBV18	-	TRBJ2-2	-	CASSPPSTNTGELFF	TGTGCCAGCTCACCTCCTTCTACGAACACCGGGGAGCTGTTTTTT
TRBV18	-	TRBJ1-6	-	CASSPPNRMPNSPLHF	TGTGCCAGCTCACCACCTAACAGAATGCCTAATTCACCCCTCCACTTT
TRBV6-5	TRBD1	TRBJ1-2	-	CASSSPGTGGDGYTF	TGTGCCAGCAGTTCTCCCGGGACAGGGGGCGATGGCTACACCTTC
TRBV6-5	-	TRBJ1-2	-	CASSNTGPYGYTF	TGTGCCAGCAGCAACACAGGACCCTATGGCTACACCTTC
TRBV6-1	-	TRBJ2-2	-	CASKRSLNTGELFF	TGTGCCAGCAAGCGATCCCTGAACACCGGGGAGCTGTTTTTT
TRBV11-2	-	TRBJ1-1	-	CASSLGVREAFF	TGTGCCAGCAGCTTAGGGGTTAGAGAAGCTTTCTTT
TRBV28	-	TRBJ1-2	-	CASSDRLYGYTF	TGTGCCAGCAGCGACCGGCTCTATGGCTACACCTTC
TRBV28	TRBD2	TRBJ2-3	-	CASMLLATDTQYF	TGTGCCAGTATGTTACTAGCGACGGATACGCAGTATTTT
TRBV10-1	TRBD2	TRBJ2-1	-	CASSAGGPYNEQFF	TGCGCCAGCAGTGCGGGGGGGCCCTACAATGAGCAGTTCTTC
TRBV25-1	TRBD2	TRBJ2-1	-	CASSEKKGLAGSGEQFF	TGTGCCAGCAGTGAAAAAAAGGGGCTAGCGGGGTCCGGTGAGCAGTTCTTC
TRBV7-8	-	TRBJ2-6	-	CASSLRGLDSGANVLTF	TGTGCCAGCAGCTTACGGGGTTTAGACTCTGGGGCCAACGTCCTGACTTTC
TRBV29-1	TRBD1	TRBJ1-2	-	CSYGQVRDYTF	TGCAGCTATGGACAGGTTCGTGACTACACCTTC
TRBV11-2	-	TRBJ2-1	once	CASSRVGGSYNEQFF	TGTGCCAGCAGCCGTGTCGGGGGATCCTACAATGAGCAGTTCTTC
TRBV30	-	TRBJ1-5	-	CAWSVGETGNQPQHF	TGTGCCTGGAGTGTAGGGGAAACGGGAAATCAGCCCCAGCATTTT
TRBV4-1	-	TRBJ1-6	-	CASSQDGQYNSPLHF	TGCGCCAGCAGCCAAGATGGGCAGTATAATTCACCCCTCCACTTT
TRBV18	-	TRBJ2-3	-	CASSPRLDTQYF	TGTGCCAGCTCACCACGGCTAGATACGCAGTATTTT
TRBV5-6	-	TRBJ2-2	-	CASTLVRAGELFF	TGTGCCAGCACCCTGGTAAGGGCCGGGGAGCTGTTTTTT
TRBV19	TRBD1	TRBJ2-5	-	CAAGGRGETQYF	TGTGCAGCAGGGGGAAGGGGAGAGACCCAGTACTTC
TRBV10-2	-	TRBJ2-1	once	CASSESTGHNEQFF	TGCGCCAGCAGTGAGTCGACAGGACACAATGAGCAGTTCTTC
TRBV4-1	-	TRBJ2-1	-	CASSQDRGSSYNEQFF	TGCGCCAGCAGCCAAGATCGTGGGAGCTCCTACAATGAGCAGTTCTTC
TRBV2	TRBD2	TRBJ2-3	-	CASRPPGTSGGEGTDTQYF	TGTGCCAGCAGGCCCCCCGGGACTAGCGGGGGGGAGGGGACAGATACGCAGTATTTT
TRBV11-2	-	TRBJ1-3	-	CASSSGGAVSGNTIYF	TGTGCCAGCAGCTCTGGAGGGGCTGTTTCTGGAAACACCATATATTTT
TRBV7-6	-	TRBJ2-5	-	CASTPGETQYF	TGTGCCAGCACCCCTGGGGAGACCCAGTACTTC
TRBV19	-	TRBJ2-1	-	CASSIVAGAKRYNEQFF	TGTGCCAGTAGTATAGTTGCAGGGGCAAAAAGGTACAATGAGCAGTTCTTC
TRBV20-1	TRBD1	TRBJ1-1	-	CSAQDREAFF	TGCAGTGCCCAGGACAGGGAAGCTTTCTTT
TRBV30	TRBD2	TRBJ2-1	-	CAWSVLGLADNYNEQFF	TGTGCCTGGAGTGTGCTGGGACTAGCGGACAACTACAATGAGCAGTTCTTC
TRBV7-9	-	TRBJ2-7	once	CAVGDNSYEQYF	TGTGCCGTGGGGGACAACTCCTACGAGCAGTACTTC
TRBV4-2	-	TRBJ1-3	-	CASSQERGGGNSGNTIYF	TGTGCCAGCAGCCAAGAACGCGGGGGTGGCAACTCTGGAAACACCATATATTTT
TRBV5-8	-	TRBJ2-7	few	CASSPHRVQLYEQYF	TGTGCCAGCAGCCCACACAGGGTCCAACTTTACGAGCAGTACTTC
TRBV14	-	TRBJ2-7	-	CASSQGTLVLGEQYF	TGTGCCAGCAGCCAAGGGACACTCGTTCTGGGGGAGCAGTACTTC
TRBV2	-	TRBJ1-2	-	CASTREKGNYGYTF	TGTGCCAGCACGCGAGAAAAGGGGAACTATGGCTACACCTTC
TRBV5-1	TRBD2	TRBJ2-7	-	CASRGTSYEQYF	TGCGCCAGCAGGGGGACTAGCTACGAGCAGTACTTC
TRBV28	-	TRBJ2-5	-	CASSSPARAQETQYF	TGTGCCAGCAGTTCCCCCGCCCGGGCCCAAGAGACCCAGTACTTC
TRBV7-9	-	TRBJ2-1	-	CASSVPWGASYNEQFF	TGTGCCAGCAGCGTCCCATGGGGGGCTTCCTACAATGAGCAGTTCTTC